Sequencing of this TCR beta chain was carried out in a study of PD-L1 blockade in urothelial cancer. Across the whole study: In 2014, patients got going on atezolizumab, taking 1,200 mg intravenously every 3 weeks. T cells were recovered from blood samples at a median of roughly 150,000. Twenty-five of 29 patients were men who had bladder-origin urothelial cancer. Blood analyses occurred 3 weeks (second dose) and 6 weeks post treatment start.

There are a few counts of this clone. Germline CDR1 and CDR2: SGHAT and FQDESV (reference sequence). The length of the CDR3 is 12 residues. The germline V and J ends were trimmed by 5 bases and 7 bases, with 11 bases remaining between them. Repertoires were generated with immunoSEQ multiplex PCR, while TCRdb's copy carries only in-frame clones and drops some. This table has approximately 91,000 clones, approximately 82% appearing once. Time point noted: peripheral blood 6 weeks after treatment start. Sequenced here: PBMCs, sampled around atezolizumab (anti-PD-L1) treatment. This TCR was recovered from a man aged 65 to 79 with urothelial cancer. The chain couples TRBV11-1 to TRBJ2-5, with D possibly being TRBD2 (5 bases). The CDR3 reads CASSLAAGTQYF. Here the CDR3 DNA reads TGTGCCAGCAGCCTTGCGGCGGGGACCCAGTACTTC. The full variable domain, its missing parts supplied by reference TRBV11-1 and TRBJ2-5, is EAEVAQSPRYKITEKSQAVAFWCDPISGHATLYWYRQILGQGPELLVQFQDESVVDDSQLPKDRFSAERLKGVDSTLKIQPAELGDSAMYLCASSLAAGTQYFGPGTRLLVL.